The rows below give T cell receptor beta chains drawn from one sample of a study of T-cell reconstitution after alpha-beta-depleted transplantation in children. TCRdb independently ran MiXCR on the PCR reads; one entry per CDR3 protein. This sample carries a few hundred thousand distinct CDR3 sequences, roughly 11% of them seen once, and the ten largest clones take 4.5% to 6%. Sequencing used PBMCs from the stem cell graft donor, obtained from the stem cell graft. These TCRs come from a human donor who donated a stem cell graft to a child with acute myeloid leukemia. Both conserved end residues are part of each CDR3. Fields, in order: V gene, J gene, D gene, clone size, CDR3 DNA, CDR3 protein. D genes are given only for firm matches. Size is omitted from some rows. Given values are once, few, many or a class for expanded clones.

v_gene: TRBV20-1; j_gene: TRBJ2-7; d_gene: NA; abundance: many; CDR3nt: TGCAGTGCTAGCGGGGACACCTACGAGCAGTACTTC; CDR3aa: CSASGDTYEQYF
v_gene: TRBV20-1; j_gene: TRBJ2-1; d_gene: TRBD2; abundance: many; CDR3nt: TGCAGTGCTAGTCCTGGCGGGAGGGTCTTTGAGCAGTTCTTC; CDR3aa: CSASPGGRVFEQFF
v_gene: TRBV27; j_gene: TRBJ2-3; d_gene: NA; abundance: NA; CDR3nt: NA; CDR3aa: CASSSSTGTVTITDTQYF
v_gene: TRBV5-1; j_gene: TRBJ1-1; d_gene: NA; abundance: NA; CDR3nt: TGCGCCAGCACCTTGGTCAGGGGAGGCAGCACTGAAGCTTTCTTT; CDR3aa: CASTLVRGGSTEAFF
v_gene: TRBV10-3; j_gene: TRBJ1-1; d_gene: TRBD1; abundance: few; CDR3nt: TGTGCCATCAGTAGCCACTTGGGAGGGGGCTACGACACTGAAGCTTTCTTT; CDR3aa: CAISSHLGGGYDTEAFF
v_gene: TRBV20-1; j_gene: TRBJ2-1; d_gene: NA; abundance: NA; CDR3nt: TGCAGTGCTAGAGATCCCCAAGTGGGAGCGTACAATGAGCAGTTCTTC; CDR3aa: CSARDPQVGAYNEQFF
v_gene: TRBV29-1; j_gene: TRBJ2-5; d_gene: NA; abundance: few; CDR3nt: TGCAGCGTTGGCCCCTTGGAGACCCAGTACTTC; CDR3aa: CSVGPLETQYF
v_gene: TRBV5-1; j_gene: TRBJ2-1; d_gene: NA; abundance: few; CDR3nt: TGCGCCAGCAGCTTACCGGGACGAGCAGGCGATGAGCAGTTCTTC; CDR3aa: CASSLPGRAGDEQFF
v_gene: TRBV20-1; j_gene: TRBJ2-5; d_gene: NA; abundance: few; CDR3nt: TGCAGTGCTTACAAGGGGGTACAAGAGACCCAGTACTTC; CDR3aa: CSAYKGVQETQYF
v_gene: TRBV20-1; j_gene: TRBJ1-4; d_gene: NA; abundance: few; CDR3nt: TGCAGTGCTAGGTCAGGGGCTAATGAAAAACTGTTTTTT; CDR3aa: CSARSGANEKLFF
v_gene: TRBV9; j_gene: TRBJ2-7; d_gene: NA; abundance: few; CDR3nt: TGTGCCAGCAGCGTGGAGGGGGCGAGCTACGAGCAGTACTTC; CDR3aa: CASSVEGASYEQYF
v_gene: TRBV19; j_gene: TRBJ1-2; d_gene: NA; abundance: few; CDR3nt: TGTGCCAGTAGTATTTCAGGGAACTATGGCTACACCTTC; CDR3aa: CASSISGNYGYTF
v_gene: TRBV12-3/TRBV12-4; j_gene: TRBJ1-2; d_gene: NA; abundance: NA; CDR3nt: TGTGCCAGCAGCCATCATACTTTTCACTATGGCTACACCTTC; CDR3aa: CASSHHTFHYGYTF
v_gene: TRBV6-1; j_gene: TRBJ2-2; d_gene: TRBD2; abundance: NA; CDR3nt: TGTGCCAGCAGTGCATTCCGCGGGGGGGACACCGGGGAGCTGTTTTTT; CDR3aa: CASSAFRGGDTGELFF
v_gene: TRBV29-1; j_gene: TRBJ2-1; d_gene: NA; abundance: NA; CDR3nt: TGCAGCGTTGAAGATCAAAGGATCGGAGCGGGTGGTGAGCAGTTCTTC; CDR3aa: CSVEDQRIGAGGEQFF
v_gene: TRBV29-1; j_gene: TRBJ1-2; d_gene: TRBD1; abundance: few; CDR3nt: TGCAGCGTTGAAGTTGAGACAGGGAGAGGGTATGGCTACACCTTC; CDR3aa: CSVEVETGRGYGYTF
v_gene: TRBV12-3/TRBV12-4; j_gene: TRBJ2-2; d_gene: NA; abundance: few; CDR3nt: TGTGCCAGCAGTCCCCCGACAGGTCACGGGGAGCTGTTTTTT; CDR3aa: CASSPPTGHGELFF
v_gene: TRBV9; j_gene: TRBJ2-1; d_gene: TRBD1; abundance: few; CDR3nt: TGTGCCAGCAGCGTAGGGGACAGGGGAGCCTACAATGAGCAGTTCTTC; CDR3aa: CASSVGDRGAYNEQFF
v_gene: TRBV28; j_gene: TRBJ2-3; d_gene: NA; abundance: NA; CDR3nt: TGTGCCAGCAGGCCCCCCGAACTTATTATTGGAACAGATACGCAGTATTTT; CDR3aa: CASRPPELIIGTDTQYF
v_gene: TRBV5-1; j_gene: TRBJ2-1; d_gene: NA; abundance: few; CDR3nt: TGCGCCAGCAGCTTGGTTGTGGGGACAAACAATGAGCAGTTCTTC; CDR3aa: CASSLVVGTNNEQFF
v_gene: TRBV9; j_gene: TRBJ2-1; d_gene: NA; abundance: few; CDR3nt: TGTGCCAGCAGCGTAGGGGGAGACCTCAATGAGCAGTTCTTC; CDR3aa: CASSVGGDLNEQFF
v_gene: TRBV27; j_gene: TRBJ2-3; d_gene: TRBD1; abundance: NA; CDR3nt: TGTGCCAGCAGGAGCTGGGACAGGGCAAGAGATACGCAGTATTTT; CDR3aa: CASRSWDRARDTQYF
v_gene: TRBV5-1; j_gene: TRBJ1-4; d_gene: NA; abundance: few; CDR3nt: TGCGCCAGCAGCGGAAGGGGGGCCCTTAATGAAAAACTGTTTTTT; CDR3aa: CASSGRGALNEKLFF
v_gene: TRBV5-4; j_gene: TRBJ2-5; d_gene: TRBD2; abundance: few; CDR3nt: TGTGCCAGCAGCTTGGATGGGGGAGGGCGGGAGACCCAGTACTTC; CDR3aa: CASSLDGGGRETQYF
v_gene: TRBV20-1; j_gene: TRBJ1-3; d_gene: NA; abundance: many; CDR3nt: TGCAGTGCTAGAGAAGCAGGGTATAGAAACACCATATATTTT; CDR3aa: CSAREAGYRNTIYF
v_gene: TRBV4-2; j_gene: TRBJ1-2; d_gene: NA; abundance: few; CDR3nt: TGTGCCAGCAGCCAAGAAGGGGCAGGGCCGTCGGGCTACACCTTC; CDR3aa: CASSQEGAGPSGYTF
v_gene: TRBV3-1; j_gene: TRBJ2-4; d_gene: NA; abundance: NA; CDR3nt: TGTGCCAGCAGCCCCATGAGAGGGGTAAACATTCAGTACTTC; CDR3aa: CASSPMRGVNIQYF
v_gene: TRBV7-6; j_gene: TRBJ2-5; d_gene: TRBD1; abundance: few; CDR3nt: TGTGCCAGCAGCCCCCCGGACAGGGCCCAAGAGACCCAGTACTTC; CDR3aa: CASSPPDRAQETQYF
v_gene: TRBV20-1; j_gene: TRBJ2-1; d_gene: NA; abundance: NA; CDR3nt: TGCAGTGCTAGGGGAGCGTCCCGCCATGAGCAGTTCTTC; CDR3aa: CSARGASRHEQFF
v_gene: TRBV9; j_gene: TRBJ1-6; d_gene: TRBD1; abundance: few; CDR3nt: TGTGCCAGCAGCGGCGGGACAGGCGGTAATTCACCCCTCCACTTT; CDR3aa: CASSGGTGGNSPLHF
v_gene: TRBV7-2; j_gene: TRBJ2-7; d_gene: NA; abundance: NA; CDR3nt: TGTGCCAGCAGCTTAGTGGGGCTAAGTTCCTACGAGCAGTACTTC; CDR3aa: CASSLVGLSSYEQYF
v_gene: TRBV20-1; j_gene: TRBJ2-5; d_gene: TRBD2; abundance: many; CDR3nt: TGCAGTGCTAGAGATTGGCTAGCGGGGGTTGCAGAGACCCAGTACTTC; CDR3aa: CSARDWLAGVAETQYF
v_gene: TRBV29-1; j_gene: TRBJ1-5; d_gene: TRBD1; abundance: many; CDR3nt: TGCAGCGTGAGGGGAGGGGGCGGTCAGCCCCAGCATTTT; CDR3aa: CSVRGGGGQPQHF
v_gene: TRBV28; j_gene: TRBJ2-1; d_gene: TRBD2; abundance: NA; CDR3nt: TGTGCCAGCAGTTCGCGCCTGGGACTAGTGGTCCATGAGCAGTTCTTC; CDR3aa: CASSSRLGLVVHEQFF
v_gene: TRBV5-5; j_gene: TRBJ2-2; d_gene: NA; abundance: NA; CDR3nt: TGTGCCAGCAGCCTTGAGCCCGGGACAAAGGTCGGGGAGCTGTTTTTT; CDR3aa: CASSLEPGTKVGELFF
v_gene: TRBV29-1; j_gene: TRBJ2-1; d_gene: NA; abundance: many; CDR3nt: TGCAGCGCCGACTTCTACAATGAGCAGTTCTTC; CDR3aa: CSADFYNEQFF
v_gene: TRBV2; j_gene: TRBJ1-2; d_gene: TRBD1; abundance: NA; CDR3nt: TGTGCCAGCAGAGGAATACAGGGGGCCCCCTATGGCTACACCTTC; CDR3aa: CASRGIQGAPYGYTF
v_gene: TRBV6-2/TRBV6-3; j_gene: TRBJ2-2; d_gene: NA; abundance: NA; CDR3nt: TGTGCCAGCAGACCCTCGAGCACCGGGGAGCTGTTTTTT; CDR3aa: CASRPSSTGELFF
v_gene: TRBV3-1; j_gene: TRBJ1-4; d_gene: NA; abundance: many; CDR3nt: TGTGCCAGCAGCCAAGATTTGAATCCGGAAAAACTGTTTTTT; CDR3aa: CASSQDLNPEKLFF
v_gene: TRBV5-1; j_gene: TRBJ2-5; d_gene: NA; abundance: many; CDR3nt: TGCGCCAGCAGACAAGGGGAGACCCAGTACTTC; CDR3aa: CASRQGETQYF
v_gene: TRBV6-1; j_gene: TRBJ1-2; d_gene: NA; abundance: NA; CDR3nt: TGTGCCAGCAGTGAAGAAGGTATCCCGCTTTGGTTTGGCTACACCTTC; CDR3aa: CASSEEGIPLWFGYTF
v_gene: TRBV2; j_gene: TRBJ2-2; d_gene: NA; abundance: NA; CDR3nt: TGTGCCAGCAGCCGCACCTGGACCGGGGAGCTGTTTTTT; CDR3aa: CASSRTWTGELFF
v_gene: TRBV20-1; j_gene: TRBJ2-7; d_gene: NA; abundance: many; CDR3nt: TGCAGTGCTAGACCCACCGGCAGGGACTACGAGCAGTACTTC; CDR3aa: CSARPTGRDYEQYF
v_gene: TRBV6-1; j_gene: TRBJ1-6; d_gene: NA; abundance: NA; CDR3nt: TGTGCCAGCAGTGATGGGGCACCCCATGACTTT; CDR3aa: CASSDGAPHDF
v_gene: TRBV20-1; j_gene: TRBJ2-3; d_gene: TRBD1; abundance: few; CDR3nt: TGCAGTGCAACGACAGGGATCCCCACAGATACGCAGTATTTT; CDR3aa: CSATTGIPTDTQYF
v_gene: TRBV12-3/TRBV12-4; j_gene: TRBJ1-3; d_gene: NA; abundance: once; CDR3nt: TGTGCCAGCTACGTTCGCTCTGGAAACACCATATATTTT; CDR3aa: CASYVRSGNTIYF
v_gene: TRBV12-5; j_gene: TRBJ2-6; d_gene: TRBD1; abundance: NA; CDR3nt: TGTGCTAGTGGTTTGGTACAGGGGAAGGGGGCCAACGTCCTGACTTTC; CDR3aa: CASGLVQGKGANVLTF
v_gene: TRBV13; j_gene: TRBJ2-1; d_gene: NA; abundance: few; CDR3nt: TGTGCCAGCAGCTTACGGGACCAGGAGCAGTTCTTC; CDR3aa: CASSLRDQEQFF
v_gene: TRBV7-9; j_gene: TRBJ2-5; d_gene: NA; abundance: few; CDR3nt: TGTGCCAGCAGCTTAGAGATCAAACGAGAGACCCAGTACTTC; CDR3aa: CASSLEIKRETQYF
v_gene: TRBV4-1; j_gene: TRBJ1-6; d_gene: TRBD1; abundance: few; CDR3nt: TGCGCCAGCAGCCAAGTCGGGACAGAGTATTCACCCCTCCACTTT; CDR3aa: CASSQVGTEYSPLHF
v_gene: TRBV4-1; j_gene: TRBJ2-5; d_gene: TRBD2; abundance: NA; CDR3nt: TGCGCCAGCAGCCAAGGACAGCGGGACGGTCAGACCCAGTACTTC; CDR3aa: CASSQGQRDGQTQYF
v_gene: TRBV6-1; j_gene: TRBJ2-1; d_gene: TRBD2; abundance: NA; CDR3nt: TGTGCCAGCAGTGGGATCCCTAGCGGCCCCGGGGGGATGTGGAATGAGCAGTTCTTC; CDR3aa: CASSGIPSGPGGMWNEQFF
v_gene: TRBV29-1; j_gene: TRBJ1-1; d_gene: NA; abundance: NA; CDR3nt: TGCAGCGGTACCGGACAGCCGAACACTGAAGCTTTCTTT; CDR3aa: CSGTGQPNTEAFF
v_gene: TRBV29-1; j_gene: TRBJ2-5; d_gene: NA; abundance: NA; CDR3nt: TGCAGCGTCGAGGAGGGGACCCAGTACTTC; CDR3aa: CSVEEGTQYF
v_gene: TRBV11-2; j_gene: TRBJ2-5; d_gene: NA; abundance: many; CDR3nt: TGTGCCAGCAGCAAAACCCGGGCAGATCAGACCCAGTACTTC; CDR3aa: CASSKTRADQTQYF
v_gene: TRBV7-9; j_gene: TRBJ2-1; d_gene: NA; abundance: many; CDR3nt: TGTGCCAGCAGCTTAGTGGCGGGTTTCGCTAATGAGCAGTTCTTC; CDR3aa: CASSLVAGFANEQFF
v_gene: TRBV20-1; j_gene: TRBJ1-4; d_gene: NA; abundance: many; CDR3nt: TGCAGTGCTCAGGGATTCGGAGGGACTAATGAAAAACTGTTTTTT; CDR3aa: CSAQGFGGTNEKLFF
v_gene: TRBV29-1; j_gene: TRBJ1-4; d_gene: TRBD1; abundance: few; CDR3nt: TGCAGCGTTGAAGCCGCGGACAGGGGCGAGGGAAAACTGTTTTTT; CDR3aa: CSVEAADRGEGKLFF
v_gene: TRBV11-2; j_gene: TRBJ2-1; d_gene: TRBD2; abundance: NA; CDR3nt: TGTGCCAGCAGCCAGACCCCAGCGGGGATTTACAATGAGCAGTTCTTC; CDR3aa: CASSQTPAGIYNEQFF
v_gene: TRBV5-5; j_gene: TRBJ2-1; d_gene: NA; abundance: many; CDR3nt: TGTGCCAGCAGCTTGACGGGACTCACGTACAATGAGCAGTTCTTC; CDR3aa: CASSLTGLTYNEQFF